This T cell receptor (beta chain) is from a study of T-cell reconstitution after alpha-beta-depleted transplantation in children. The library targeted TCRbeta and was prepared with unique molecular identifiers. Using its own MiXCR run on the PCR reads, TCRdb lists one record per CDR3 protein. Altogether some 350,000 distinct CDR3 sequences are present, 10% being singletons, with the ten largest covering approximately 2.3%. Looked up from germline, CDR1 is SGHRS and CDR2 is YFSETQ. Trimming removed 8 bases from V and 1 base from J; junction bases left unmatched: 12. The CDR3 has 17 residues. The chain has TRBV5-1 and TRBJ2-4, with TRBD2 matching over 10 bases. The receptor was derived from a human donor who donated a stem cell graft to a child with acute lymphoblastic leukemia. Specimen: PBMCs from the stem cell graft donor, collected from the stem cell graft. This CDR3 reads CASQREGRRGAKNIQYF. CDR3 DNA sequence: TGCGCCAGTCAGCGGGAGGGCCGACGGGGGGCCAAAAACATTCAGTACTTC.